The entry below describes one T cell receptor (beta chain). Its matching antigen is unknown. Assay used: immunoSEQ multiplex PCR; TCRdb lists only in-frame clones, some missing. The sample comprises about 70,000 clones, around nine tenths of which are singletons, and about 3% rests with the top ten. The sample belongs to a study of T cell responses to AZD1222 COVID-19 vaccine. Study-level results: The sample set comprised mostly white British donors with more females, and clonal diversity was possibly underestimated. All repertoire sampling was performed exclusively after the peak T cell response. It was only a handful of AZD1222 recipients who were seropositive at baseline.

Deletions cut 7 bases from V and 0 bases from J, with 7 bases between. CDR1 is MNHNY, CDR2 SVGAGI, per germline (reference sequence). The CDR3 totals 12 residues. The rearrangement uses TRBV6-6 and TRBJ2-7; D gene unclear. The sequence was obtained from an adult who received the AZD1222 COVID-19 vaccine. The sample here was peripheral blood, taken 28 days after the second AZD1222 dose. This CDR3 is CASNDNSYEQYF. For the CDR3, the DNA is TGTGCCAGCAACGACAACTCCTACGAGCAGTACTTC.